The 11 T cell receptor beta chains given below trace back to one sample, sequenced in a study of blood T cell repertoires in COVID-19 (dated by TCRdb to 2018 to 2021). Receptor libraries were prepared by the immunoSEQ multiplex PCR assay. What TCRdb holds here is the immuneACCESS table cut down to in-frame rearrangements. Part of the clones is not present; checked against another copy, under half of the missing clones reflect an unresolved V gene, and the others are unexplained. The sample table records about 250,000 clones; around 85% of these occur just once. About 9.3% of the sample goes to the ten largest clones. The sequencing input was PBMCs or T cells enriched from blood (not recorded which). The receptor set was obtained from a woman between 45 and 60 years old with acute COVID-19.

The V and J genes are TRBV19 and TRBJ1-4; D gene ambiguous. CDR1 LNHDA and CDR2 SQIVND come from the germline V gene (reference sequence). The CDR3 length is 15 residues. Deletions cut 1 base from V and 0 bases from J, with 6 bases between. CDR3 DNA sequence: TGTGCCAGTAGTATAGCCCAGTCAACTAATGAAAAACTGTTTTTT. Translating gives CASSIAQSTNEKLFF.

The V gene is TRBV7-9, the J gene TRBJ2-3; D is possibly TRBD2 (5 bases). The CDR3 is 16 residues long. Germline loops: CDR1 SEHNR, CDR2 FQNEAQ (reference sequence). V was shortened by 1 base and J by 2 bases, with 13 bases between the two germline ends. The CDR3 DNA is TGTGCCAGCAGCTTAGTCAAGCGGACCGACACAGATACGCAGTATTTT. Translated: CASSLVKRTDTDTQYF.

V and J are TRBV27 and TRBJ1-6; 9 positions match TRBD1. Trimming cost V 5 bases and J 10 bases; bases outside gene matches: 9. Germline-derived CDR1 and CDR2 are MNHEY and SMNVEV (reference sequence). This CDR3 is built from 15 residues. In DNA form, the CDR3 reads TGTGCCAGCAGTGCCACCGGGACAGGGCTCTCACCCCTCCACTTT. Amino acids: CASSATGTGLSPLHF.

The chain joins TRBV4-1 to TRBJ2-7, with TRBD1 matching 12 bases. CDR1 is MGHRA, CDR2 YSYEKL, per germline. The V and J ends lost 5 bases and 7 bases, in that order; junction bases with no gene match: 9. The CDR3 length is 15 residues. The CDR3 sequence is CASSVPGQGAGEQYF. As DNA, the CDR3 is TGCGCCAGCAGCGTTCCGGGACAGGGGGCGGGAGAGCAGTACTTC.

The chain couples TRBV10-3 to TRBJ1-2; TRBD1 matches 8 bases. The CDR3 extends over 16 amino acids. V trimming: 10 bases; J trimming: 0 bases; junction bases outside the gene matches: 13. Germline V gene data show CDR1 as ENHRY and CDR2 as SYGVKD. The CDR3 here is CASGTPGTGTNYGYTF. In nucleotides, the CDR3 is TGTGCCAGTGGAACGCCTGGGACAGGTACTAACTATGGCTACACCTTC.

The chain recombines TRBV24-1 with TRBJ2-7, with TRBD1 matching over 7 bases. Looked up from germline, CDR1 is KGHDR and CDR2 is SFDVKD. The CDR3 is 14 amino acids. The J segment lost 6 bases and the V segment lost 4 bases, leaving 8 bases of the junction unmatched. DNA for the CDR3: TGTGCCACCAGTGAATCACCGACAGGGATCGAGCAGTACTTC. Residues: CATSESPTGIEQYF.

V is TRBV18 and J is TRBJ1-1, with TRBD1 matching over 7 bases. The length of the CDR3 is 16 residues. The V segment lost 0 bases and the J segment 9 bases; nucleotides outside the gene matches: 13. The germline V gene encodes CDR1 KGHSH and CDR2 LQKENI. The DNA for the CDR3 is TGTGCCAGCTCACCACCGATTGACAGGGCGTCTTCTCAAGCTTTCTTT. Residues: CASSPPIDRASSQAFF.

The chain is built from TRBV7-9 and TRBJ1-1, with a tentative D call TRBD1 (6 bases). V was pared by 3 bases and J by 1 base, with 9 bases between. The CDR3 length is 14 residues. From germline, CDR1 is SEHNR and CDR2 FQNEAQ (reference sequence). CDR3 loop: CASSFEGGNTEAFF. The CDR3 DNA follows: TGTGCCAGCAGCTTTGAAGGGGGGAACACTGAAGCTTTCTTT.

V and J are TRBV10-3 and TRBJ1-4; D might be TRBD1 (6 bases). The V and J ends lost 5 bases and 6 bases respectively, with 13 bases between them. The CDR3 length is 14 residues. From germline, CDR1 is ENHRY and CDR2 SYGVKD. The CDR3 DNA follows: TGTGCCATCAGTCAGGGGCTGGACTATGAAAAACTGTTTTTT. This encodes CAISQGLDYEKLFF.

This sequence joins TRBV12-3 or TRBV12-4 and TRBJ2-5; a possible D gene is TRBD1 (6 bases). The CDR3 runs to 12 residues. Trimming cost V 8 bases and J 5 bases, with 12 bases left between them. This CDR3 reads CASQLQGETQYF. The CDR3 nucleotides are TGTGCCAGCCAGCTCCAGGGGGAGACCCAGTACTTC.

As DNA, the CDR3 is TGTGCCAGCCTTCTCCCAGGGGCGGACTATGGCTACACCTTC. Translation gives CASLLPGADYGYTF. The chain is built from TRBV2 and TRBJ1-2, with D possibly TRBD1 on 6 matching bases. The CDR3 length is 14 residues. Per the germline V gene, CDR1 is SNHLY and CDR2 is FYNNEI. Trimming took off 8 bases at V and 3 bases at J, with 16 bases between the two ends.